The present TCR beta chain was sequenced within a study of beta chain features in type 1 diabetes. Study-wide results and limits: Shorter TCRB CDR3s, moderately but significantly so, were found in Type 1 diabetes patients in all four CD4+ subsets.

This clone came up a few times. Antigen specificity is unknown. V was clipped by 8 bases and J by 2 bases; unmatched bases: 5. CDR1 SEHNR and CDR2 FQNEAQ come from the germline V gene (reference sequence). The CDR3 is 14 residues long. TCRB transcripts that were expressed got sequenced, as all of the isolated RNA had been reverse transcribed. Sequencing was performed with immunoSEQ multiplex PCR; in TCRdb, only in-frame clones are kept and a portion is missing. The sample yields 300,000 or so clones, around an eighth seen once. The sample taken for sequencing was naive CD4+ T cells from blood. The chain carries TRBV7-9 and TRBJ1-5; 8 bases line up with TRBD1. This sequence originates from a man younger than 45 with type 1 diabetes. This CDR3 is CASGSGQGNQPQHF. For the CDR3, the DNA is TGTGCCAGCGGTTCGGGACAGGGCAATCAGCCCCAGCATTTT.